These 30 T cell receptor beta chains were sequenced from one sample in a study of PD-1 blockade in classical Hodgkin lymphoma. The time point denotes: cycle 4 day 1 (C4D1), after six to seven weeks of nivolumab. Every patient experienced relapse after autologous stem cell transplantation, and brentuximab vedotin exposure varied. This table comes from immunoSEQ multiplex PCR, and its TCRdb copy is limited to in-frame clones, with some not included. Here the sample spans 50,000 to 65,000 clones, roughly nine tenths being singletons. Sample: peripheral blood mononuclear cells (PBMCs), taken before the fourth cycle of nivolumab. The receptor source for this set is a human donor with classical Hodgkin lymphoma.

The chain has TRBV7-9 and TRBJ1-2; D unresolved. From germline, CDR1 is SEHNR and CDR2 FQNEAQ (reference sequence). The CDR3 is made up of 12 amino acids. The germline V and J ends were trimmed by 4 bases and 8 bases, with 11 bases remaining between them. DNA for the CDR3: TGTGCCAGCAGCTCCCGGGAGGGCGGCTACACCTTC. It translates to CASSSREGGYTF.

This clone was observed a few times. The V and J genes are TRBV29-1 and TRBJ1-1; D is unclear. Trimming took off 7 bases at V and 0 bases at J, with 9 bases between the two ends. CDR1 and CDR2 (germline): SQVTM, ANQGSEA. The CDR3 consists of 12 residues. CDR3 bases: TGCAGCGCGGACCGGATGAACACTGAAGCTTTCTTT. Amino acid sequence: CSADRMNTEAFF.

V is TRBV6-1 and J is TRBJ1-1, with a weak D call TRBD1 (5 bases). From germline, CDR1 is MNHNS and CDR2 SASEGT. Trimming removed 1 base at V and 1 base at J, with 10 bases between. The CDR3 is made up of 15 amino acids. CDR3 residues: CASSEVAGWNTEAFF. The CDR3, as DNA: TGTGCCAGCAGTGAAGTCGCAGGGTGGAACACTGAAGCTTTCTTT.

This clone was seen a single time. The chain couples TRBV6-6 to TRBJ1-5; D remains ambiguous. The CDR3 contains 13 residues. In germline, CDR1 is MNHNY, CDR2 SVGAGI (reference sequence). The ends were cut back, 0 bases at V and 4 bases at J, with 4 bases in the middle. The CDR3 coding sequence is TGTGCCAGCAGTTACTCCCTTAATCAGCCCCAGCATTTT. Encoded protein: CASSYSLNQPQHF.

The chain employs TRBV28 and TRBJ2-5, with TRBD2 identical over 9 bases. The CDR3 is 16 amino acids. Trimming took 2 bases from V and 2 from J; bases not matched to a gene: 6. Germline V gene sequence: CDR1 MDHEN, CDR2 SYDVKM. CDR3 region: CASSLRQRGAQETQYF. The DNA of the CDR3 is TGTGCCAGCAGTTTACGTCAGCGGGGGGCACAAGAGACCCAGTACTTC.

The CDR3 bases are TGTGCCAGCAGTAAGGGATTTGGGGCTACAATCATCGAGCAGTACTTC. Its translation is CASSKGFGATIIEQYF. V gene TRBV27 combines with J gene TRBJ2-7; TRBD1 is a possible D gene (5 bases). CDR3 length equals 16 residues. Between the trimmed V and J ends, which lost 5 bases and 6 bases, there was a span of 23 bases. CDR1 and CDR2 from the germline V gene are MNHEY and SMNVEV (reference sequence).

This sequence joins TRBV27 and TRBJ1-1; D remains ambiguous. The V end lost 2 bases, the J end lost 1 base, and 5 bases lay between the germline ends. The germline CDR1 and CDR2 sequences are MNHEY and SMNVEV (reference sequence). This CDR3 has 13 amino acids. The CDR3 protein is CASSLGPNTEAFF. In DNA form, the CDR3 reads TGTGCCAGCAGTTTAGGGCCGAACACTGAAGCTTTCTTT.

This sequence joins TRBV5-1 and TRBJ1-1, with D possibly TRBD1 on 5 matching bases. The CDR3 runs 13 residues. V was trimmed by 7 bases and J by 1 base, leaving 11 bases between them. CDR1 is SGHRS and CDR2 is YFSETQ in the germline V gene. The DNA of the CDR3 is TGCGCCAGCGGGACGCAGGGGAACACTGAAGCTTTCTTT. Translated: CASGTQGNTEAFF.

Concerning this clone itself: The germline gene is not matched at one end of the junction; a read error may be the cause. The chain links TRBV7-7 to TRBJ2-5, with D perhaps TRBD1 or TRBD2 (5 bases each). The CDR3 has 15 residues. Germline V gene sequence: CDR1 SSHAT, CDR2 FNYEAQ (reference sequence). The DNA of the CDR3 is TGTGCTAGCAGCTTAGCGTCGGGGCCGGGGGAGACCCAGTACTTC. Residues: CASSLASGPGETQYF.

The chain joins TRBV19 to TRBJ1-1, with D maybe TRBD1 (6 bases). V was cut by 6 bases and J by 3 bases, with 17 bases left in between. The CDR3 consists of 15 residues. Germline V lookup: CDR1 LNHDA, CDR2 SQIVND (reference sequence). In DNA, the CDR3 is TGTGCCAGTAGAGTATCAACAGGGAGGTACACTGAAGCTTTCTTT. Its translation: CASRVSTGRYTEAFF. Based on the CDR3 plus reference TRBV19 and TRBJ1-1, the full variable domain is DGGITQSPKYLFRKEGQNVTLSCEQNLNHDAMYWYRQDPGQGLRLIYYSQIVNDFQKGDIAEGYSVSREKKESFPLTVTSAQKNPTAFYLCASRVSTGRYTEAFFGQGTRLTVV.

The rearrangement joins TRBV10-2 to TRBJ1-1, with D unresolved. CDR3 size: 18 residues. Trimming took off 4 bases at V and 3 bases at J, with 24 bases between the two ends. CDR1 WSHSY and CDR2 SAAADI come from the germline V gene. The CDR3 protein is CASSGNWGAATLHTEAFF. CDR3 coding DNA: TGCGCCAGCAGTGGCAATTGGGGTGCAGCTACCTTGCACACTGAAGCTTTCTTT.

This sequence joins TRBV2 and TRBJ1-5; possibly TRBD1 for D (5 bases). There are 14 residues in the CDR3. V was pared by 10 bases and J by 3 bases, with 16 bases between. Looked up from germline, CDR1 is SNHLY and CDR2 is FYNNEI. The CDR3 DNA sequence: TGTGCCACCCGGGGGGAGGGTCTCAATCAGCCCCAGCATTTT. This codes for CATRGEGLNQPQHF.

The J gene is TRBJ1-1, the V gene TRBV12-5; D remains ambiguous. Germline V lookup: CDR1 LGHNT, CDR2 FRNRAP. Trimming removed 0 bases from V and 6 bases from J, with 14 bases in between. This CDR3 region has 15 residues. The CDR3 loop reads CASGLVPRVFPEAFF. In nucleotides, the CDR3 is TGTGCTAGTGGTTTGGTACCAAGGGTGTTCCCTGAAGCTTTCTTT.

The CDR3 DNA is TGTGCCAGCAGCTTAGGGTTTCACACTGAAGCTTTCTTT. Amino acids: CASSLGFHTEAFF. The genes are TRBV7-6 and TRBJ1-1; no clear D gene. Deletions cut 1 base from V and 3 bases from J, with 6 bases between. Germline loops: CDR1 SGHVS, CDR2 FNYEAQ. This CDR3 is built from 13 residues.

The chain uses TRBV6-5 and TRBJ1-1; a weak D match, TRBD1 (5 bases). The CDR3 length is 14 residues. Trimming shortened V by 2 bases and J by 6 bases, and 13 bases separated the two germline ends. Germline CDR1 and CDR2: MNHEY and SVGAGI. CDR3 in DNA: TGTGCCAGCAGTTACGTGGCAGGGAAGGCTGAAGCTTTCTTT. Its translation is CASSYVAGKAEAFF.

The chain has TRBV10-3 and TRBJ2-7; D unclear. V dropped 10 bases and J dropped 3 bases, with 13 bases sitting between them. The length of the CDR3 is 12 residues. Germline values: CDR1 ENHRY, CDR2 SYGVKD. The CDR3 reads CATSTTDYEQYF. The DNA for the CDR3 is TGTGCCACCTCGACCACAGACTACGAGCAGTACTTC.

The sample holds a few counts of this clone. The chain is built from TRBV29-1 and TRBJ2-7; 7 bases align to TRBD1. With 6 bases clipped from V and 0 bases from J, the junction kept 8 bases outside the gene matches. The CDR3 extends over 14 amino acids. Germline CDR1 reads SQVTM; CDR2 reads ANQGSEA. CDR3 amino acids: CSVAGTDNSYEQYF. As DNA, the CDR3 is TGCAGCGTCGCCGGGACAGATAACTCCTACGAGCAGTACTTC.

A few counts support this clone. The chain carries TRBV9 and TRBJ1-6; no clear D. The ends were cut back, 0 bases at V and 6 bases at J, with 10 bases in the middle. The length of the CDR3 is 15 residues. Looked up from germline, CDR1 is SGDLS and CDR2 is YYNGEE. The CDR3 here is CASSVGRGSNSPLHF. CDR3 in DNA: TGTGCCAGCAGCGTAGGACGCGGGTCTAATTCACCCCTCCACTTT.

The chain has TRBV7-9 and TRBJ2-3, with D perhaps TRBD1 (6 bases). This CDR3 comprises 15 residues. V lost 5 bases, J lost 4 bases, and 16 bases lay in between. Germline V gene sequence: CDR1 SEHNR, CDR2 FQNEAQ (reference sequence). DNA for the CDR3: TGTGCCAGCAGCCAGGGCAGGGGTGTCCCAGATACGCAGTATTTT. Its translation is CASSQGRGVPDTQYF.

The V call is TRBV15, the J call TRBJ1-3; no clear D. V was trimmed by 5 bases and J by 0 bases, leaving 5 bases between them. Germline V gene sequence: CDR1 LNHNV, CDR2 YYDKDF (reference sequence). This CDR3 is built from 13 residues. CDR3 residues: CATSSSSGNTIYF. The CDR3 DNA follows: TGTGCCACCAGCTCCAGCTCTGGAAACACCATATATTTT. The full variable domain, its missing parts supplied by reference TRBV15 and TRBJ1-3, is DAMVIQNPRYQVTQFGKPVTLSCSQTLNHNVMYWYQQKSSQAPKLLFHYYDKDFNNEADTPDNFQSRRPNTSFCFLDIRSPGLGDTAMYLCATSSSSGNTIYFGEGSWLTVV.

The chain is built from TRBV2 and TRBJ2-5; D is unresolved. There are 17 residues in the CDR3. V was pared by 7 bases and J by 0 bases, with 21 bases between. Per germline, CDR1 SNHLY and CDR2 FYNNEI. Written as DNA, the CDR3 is TGTGCCAGCATGCCACCTCACTTGGACGCAGACCAAGAGACCCAGTACTTC. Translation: CASMPPHLDADQETQYF.

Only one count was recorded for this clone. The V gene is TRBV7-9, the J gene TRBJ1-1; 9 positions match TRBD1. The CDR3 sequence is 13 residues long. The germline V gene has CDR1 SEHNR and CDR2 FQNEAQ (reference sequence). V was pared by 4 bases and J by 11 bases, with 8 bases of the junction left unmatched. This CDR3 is CASSWTGELGAFF. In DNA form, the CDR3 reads TGTGCCAGCAGCTGGACAGGGGAACTCGGGGCTTTCTTT.

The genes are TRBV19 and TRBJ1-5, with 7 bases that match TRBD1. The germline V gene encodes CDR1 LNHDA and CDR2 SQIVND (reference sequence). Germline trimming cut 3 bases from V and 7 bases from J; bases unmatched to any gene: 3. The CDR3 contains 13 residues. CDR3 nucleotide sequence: TGTGCCAGTAGTATCGCAGGGGGGCAGCCCCAGCATTTT. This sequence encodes CASSIAGGQPQHF.

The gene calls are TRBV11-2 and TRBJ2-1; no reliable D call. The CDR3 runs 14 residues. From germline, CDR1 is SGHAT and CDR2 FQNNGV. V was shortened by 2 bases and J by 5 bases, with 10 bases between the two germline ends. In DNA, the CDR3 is TGTGCCAGCAGCTTATTAGGCCTTAACAATGAGCAGTTCTTC. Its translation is CASSLLGLNNEQFF.

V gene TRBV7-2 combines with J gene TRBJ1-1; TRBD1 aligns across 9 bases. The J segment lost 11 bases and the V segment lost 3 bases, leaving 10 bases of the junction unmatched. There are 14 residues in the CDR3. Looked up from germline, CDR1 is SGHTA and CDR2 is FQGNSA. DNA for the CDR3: TGTGCCAGCAGCTTCCCCGGGACAGGGAAGGGGGCTTTCTTT. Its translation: CASSFPGTGKGAFF.

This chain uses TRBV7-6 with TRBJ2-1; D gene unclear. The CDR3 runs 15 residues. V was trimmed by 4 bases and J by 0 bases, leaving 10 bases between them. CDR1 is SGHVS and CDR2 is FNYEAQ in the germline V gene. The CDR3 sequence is CASSWHTSSYNEQFF. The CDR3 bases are TGTGCCAGCAGCTGGCACACGAGCTCCTACAATGAGCAGTTCTTC.

CDR3 nucleotides: TGTGCCAGCAGCGTCGGGGCCAAGGTGGTTGCAGATACGCAGTATTTT. Translated, it gives CASSVGAKVVADTQYF. The V call is TRBV11-2, the J call TRBJ2-3, with D tentatively TRBD1 or TRBD2 (5 bases each). This CDR3 has 16 amino acids. The germline CDR1 and CDR2 sequences are SGHAT and FQNNGV. V lost 5 bases to trimming and J lost 4 bases, with 19 bases between them.

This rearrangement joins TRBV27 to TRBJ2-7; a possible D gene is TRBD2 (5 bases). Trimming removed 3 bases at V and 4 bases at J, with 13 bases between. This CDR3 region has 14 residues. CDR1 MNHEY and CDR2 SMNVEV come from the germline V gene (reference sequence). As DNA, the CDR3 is TGTGCCAGCAGTTTGGCTAGCCACCTGTACGAGCAGTACTTC. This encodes CASSLASHLYEQYF.

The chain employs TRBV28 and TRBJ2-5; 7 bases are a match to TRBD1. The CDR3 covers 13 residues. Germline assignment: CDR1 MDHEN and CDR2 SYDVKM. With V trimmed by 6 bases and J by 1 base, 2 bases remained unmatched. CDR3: CASSRDSQETQYF. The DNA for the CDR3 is TGTGCCAGCAGCCGGGACAGCCAAGAGACCCAGTACTTC.

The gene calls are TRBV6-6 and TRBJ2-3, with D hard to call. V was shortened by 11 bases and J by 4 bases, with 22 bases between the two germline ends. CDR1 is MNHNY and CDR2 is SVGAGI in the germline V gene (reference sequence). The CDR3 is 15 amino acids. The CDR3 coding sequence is TGTGCCTGCCGCTGGGGAAGGGTCCGGGCAGATACGCAGTATTTT. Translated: CACRWGRVRADTQYF.